Following are 10 T cell receptor beta chains from one sample sequenced in a study of T cell repertoires in cytomegalovirus infection. Each CDR3 protein is one row after TCRdb ran MiXCR on the reads. The data contain some 350,000 distinct CDR3 sequences, 15% to 20% of them seen just once; the ten biggest clones take up around 9.3%. Sequenced: PBMCs. These receptors originate from a human donor in good health (CMV status not recorded). Some clones in this sample may be carry-over from other donors' samples.

This clonotype was observed a few times. This rearrangement joins TRBV5-6 to TRBJ2-3; 7 bases match TRBD2. The J segment lost 8 bases and the V segment lost 1 base, leaving 10 bases of the junction unmatched. The CDR3 consists of 15 residues. Germline V gene data show CDR1 as SGHDT and CDR2 as YYEEEE. CDR3 in DNA: TGTGCCAGCAGCTTGTGGCGGGAGAGGATCGGTACGCAGTATTTT. Protein: CASSLWRERIGTQYF. The whole variable domain, filled in from reference TRBV5-6 and TRBJ2-3, reads DAGVTQSPTHLIKTRGQQVTLRCSPKSGHDTVSWYQQALGQGPQFIFQYYEEEERQRGNFPDRFSGHQFPNYSSELNVNALLLGDSALYLCASSLWRERIGTQYFGPGTRLTVL.

V and J are TRBV7-2 and TRBJ2-3; maybe TRBD2 (6 bases). Germline assignment: CDR1 SGHTA and CDR2 FQGNSA. The germline V and J ends were trimmed by 4 bases and 7 bases, with 15 bases remaining between them. This CDR3 region has 14 residues. The CDR3, as DNA: TGTGCCAGCAGCTCGGGACTTCAAGTGAATACGCAGTATTTT. Residues: CASSSGLQVNTQYF. Filled out from reference TRBV7-2 and TRBJ2-3, the complete variable domain reads GAGVSQSPSNKVTEKGKDVELRCDPISGHTALYWYRQSLGQGLEFLIYFQGNSAPDKSGLPSDRFSAERTGGSVSTLTIQRTQQEDSAVYLCASSSGLQVNTQYFGPGTRLTVL.

The chain joins TRBV7-2 to TRBJ2-5, with D unresolved. V was clipped by 5 bases and J by 5 bases, with 12 bases between them. The CDR3 is 13 residues long. Germline loops: CDR1 SGHTA, CDR2 FQGNSA. The CDR3 bases are TGTGCCAGCAGCCCCCCCCCGATGGAGACCCAGTACTTC. The encoded protein is CASSPPPMETQYF.

The V gene is TRBV28, the J gene TRBJ2-3, with TRBD2 as a possible D gene (6 bases). Germline lookup yields CDR1 MDHEN and CDR2 SYDVKM. The CDR3 runs 14 residues. The V and J ends lost 4 bases and 3 bases respectively, with 11 bases between them. Written as DNA, the CDR3 is TGTGCCAGCAGTTCCTGGACTAAGACAGATACGCAGTATTTT. This translates into CASSSWTKTDTQYF. Full variable domain (missing parts from reference TRBV28 and TRBJ2-3): DVKVTQSSRYLVKRTGEKVFLECVQDMDHENMFWYRQDPGLGLRLIYFSYDVKMKEKGDIPEGYSVSREKKERFSLILESASTNQTSMYLCASSSWTKTDTQYFGPGTRLTVL.

V gene TRBV2 combines with J gene TRBJ1-1, with 9 bases identical to TRBD1. With V trimmed by 10 bases and J by 5 bases, 5 bases remained unmatched. The CDR3 length is 12 residues. The germline CDR1 and CDR2 sequences are SNHLY and FYNNEI. CDR3 sequence (DNA): TGTGCCATGGGACAGGGAGGTACTGAAGCTTTCTTT. Its protein product is CAMGQGGTEAFF. The entire variable domain, with the rest obtained from reference TRBV2 and TRBJ1-1, is as follows: EPEVTQTPSHQVTQMGQEVILRCVPISNHLYFYWYRQILGQKVEFLVSFYNNEISEKSEIFDDQFSVERPDGSNFTLKIRSTKLEDSAMYFCAMGQGGTEAFFGQGTRLTVV.

This clonotype was counted between two and nine times. The chain recombines TRBV20-1 with TRBJ2-2, with 9 bases lining up with TRBD2. The J segment lost 3 bases and the V segment lost 2 bases, leaving 7 bases of the junction unmatched. CDR1 and CDR2 from the germline V gene are DFQATT and SNEGSKA (reference sequence). The CDR3 has 16 residues. CDR3 bases: TGCAGTGCTAGACCTACAATAGCGGGAGACACCGGGGAGCTGTTTTTT. Translated: CSARPTIAGDTGELFF.

The rearrangement links TRBV12-3 or TRBV12-4 to TRBJ2-7; no firm D call. The CDR3 is 12 residues long. Trimming cost V 6 bases and J 3 bases, with 9 bases left between them. In DNA, the CDR3 is TGTGCCAGCAGCCAGTCCTTCTACGAGCAGTACTTC. This codes for CASSQSFYEQYF.

This clonotype was seen only once. V is TRBV15 and J is TRBJ1-4; weak D call: TRBD1 (6 bases). V was trimmed by 3 bases and J by 3 bases, leaving 14 bases between them. Germline CDR1 LNHNV, CDR2 YYDKDF (reference sequence). CDR3 length: 16 amino acids. The CDR3 DNA is TGTGCCACCAGCAGCTACAAGGGGGGGCCTAATGAAAAACTGTTTTTT. Protein: CATSSYKGGPNEKLFF.

V gene TRBV5-4 combines with J gene TRBJ1-1; D remains unclear. This CDR3 has 14 amino acids. Germline V lookup: CDR1 SGHNT, CDR2 YYREEE (reference sequence). The V gene lost 2 bases and the J gene lost 4 bases, with 12 bases spanning the gap. CDR3 loop: CASSFSGRATEAFF. CDR3 DNA sequence: TGTGCCAGCAGCTTCTCGGGTCGCGCCACTGAAGCTTTCTTT.

This chain uses TRBV2 with TRBJ1-1; 7 positions agree with TRBD1. The CDR3 runs 13 residues. Unmatched junction bases numbered 11, after V lost 8 bases and J lost 8 bases. Germline lookup yields CDR1 SNHLY and CDR2 FYNNEI. CDR3 residues: CASLRQGRGEAFF. The CDR3 DNA follows: TGTGCCAGCCTACGACAGGGTAGAGGGGAAGCTTTCTTT.